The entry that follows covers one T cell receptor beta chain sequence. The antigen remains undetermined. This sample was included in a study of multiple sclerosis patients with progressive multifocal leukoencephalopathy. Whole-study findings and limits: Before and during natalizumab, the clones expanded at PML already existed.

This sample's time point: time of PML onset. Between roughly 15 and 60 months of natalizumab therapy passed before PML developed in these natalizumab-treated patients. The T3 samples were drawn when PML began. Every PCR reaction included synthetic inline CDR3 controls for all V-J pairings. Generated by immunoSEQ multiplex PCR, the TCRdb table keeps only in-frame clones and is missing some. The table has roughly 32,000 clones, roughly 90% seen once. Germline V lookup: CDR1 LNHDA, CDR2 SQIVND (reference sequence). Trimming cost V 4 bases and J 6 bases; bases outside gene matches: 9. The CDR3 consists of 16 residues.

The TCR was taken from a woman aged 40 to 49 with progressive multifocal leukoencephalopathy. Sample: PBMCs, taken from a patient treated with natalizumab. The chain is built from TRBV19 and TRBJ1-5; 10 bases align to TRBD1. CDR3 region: CASSTWTGGRSQPQHF. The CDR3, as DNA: TGTGCCAGTAGTACTTGGACAGGGGGTAGGAGTCAGCCCCAGCATTTT.